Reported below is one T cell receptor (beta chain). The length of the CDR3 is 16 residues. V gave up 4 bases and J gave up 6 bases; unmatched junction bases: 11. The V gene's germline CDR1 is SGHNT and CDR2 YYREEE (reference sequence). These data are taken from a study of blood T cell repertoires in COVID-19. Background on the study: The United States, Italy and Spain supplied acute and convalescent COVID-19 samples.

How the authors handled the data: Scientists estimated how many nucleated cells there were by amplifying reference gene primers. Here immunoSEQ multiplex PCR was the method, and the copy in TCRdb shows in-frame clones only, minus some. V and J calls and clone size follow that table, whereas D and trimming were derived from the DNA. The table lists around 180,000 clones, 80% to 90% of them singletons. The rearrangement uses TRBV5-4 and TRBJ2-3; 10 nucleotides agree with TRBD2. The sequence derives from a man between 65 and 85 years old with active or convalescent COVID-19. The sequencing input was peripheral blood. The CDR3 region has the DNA TGTGCCAGCAGCCTGCTAGCGGGAGAAGGCATGGATACGCAGTATTTT. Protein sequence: CASSLLAGEGMDTQYF.